The sequence of this T cell receptor (beta chain) was determined in a study of cytomegalovirus exposure and HLA in healthy donors. The CDR3 runs 17 residues. The germline V and J ends were trimmed by 4 bases and 3 bases, with 21 bases remaining between them. The germline CDR1 and CDR2 sequences are SGHTA and FQGTGA. With 60 Vbeta and 13 Jbeta primers, the PCR was carried out. Profiled with immunoSEQ multiplex PCR; TCRdb holds only in-frame clones, not every one. Of about 150,000 clones in the sample, 77% were seen once. Sequenced input: PBMCs. The chain links TRBV7-3 to TRBJ1-1, with D possibly being TRBD1 (5 bases). The sequence came from a woman in her 30s in good health and CMV-seronegative. Here the CDR3 reads CASSWGSGSIKDTEAFF. In DNA form, the CDR3 reads TGTGCCAGCAGCTGGGGCTCCGGGTCGATAAAGGACACTGAAGCTTTCTTT.